This entry describes one TCR beta chain. Its antigen is undetermined. Using immunoSEQ multiplex PCR, the repertoire was profiled, and TCRdb retains in-frame clones only, with some absent. This sample carries around 41,000 clones, about 89% of them seen once, and the ten largest clones take less than 0.65%. CDR3 length: 17 amino acids. Germline V gives CDR1 SGHVS, CDR2 FQNEAQ. V lost 5 bases to trimming and J lost 0 bases, with 17 bases between them. With autoimmune disease history or systemic immunosuppression, patients were excluded. This record comes from a study of OX40 agonist ivuxolimab in advanced cancers. Background on the study: Ivuxolimab is a fully human IgG2 antibody that activates OX40 (CD134).

Study-wide points: Averaged across samples, CD8+ T cells carried more expanded clones than CD4+ did. Among some nonresponders, normalized T-cell clonal expansion was also low.

This chain joins TRBV7-8 and TRBJ1-5, with D possibly matching TRBD1 (5 bases). Source: CD4+ or CD8+ T cells sorted from blood, taken in a trial of the OX40 agonist ivuxolimab. The clonotype comes from an adult with an advanced solid tumor such as melanoma, head and neck, liver or kidney cancer. The CDR3 coding sequence is TGTGCCAGCAGCCCTTCGTTTGGGACTTATAGCAATCAGCCCCAGCATTTT. Translation gives CASSPSFGTYSNQPQHF. Full variable domain (rest looked up from reference TRBV7-8 and TRBJ1-5): GAGVSQSPRYKVAKRGQDVALRCDPISGHVSLFWYQQALGQGPEFLTYFQNEAQLDKSGLPSDRFFAERPEGSVSTLKIQRTQQEDSAVYLCASSPSFGTYSNQPQHFGDGTRLSIL.